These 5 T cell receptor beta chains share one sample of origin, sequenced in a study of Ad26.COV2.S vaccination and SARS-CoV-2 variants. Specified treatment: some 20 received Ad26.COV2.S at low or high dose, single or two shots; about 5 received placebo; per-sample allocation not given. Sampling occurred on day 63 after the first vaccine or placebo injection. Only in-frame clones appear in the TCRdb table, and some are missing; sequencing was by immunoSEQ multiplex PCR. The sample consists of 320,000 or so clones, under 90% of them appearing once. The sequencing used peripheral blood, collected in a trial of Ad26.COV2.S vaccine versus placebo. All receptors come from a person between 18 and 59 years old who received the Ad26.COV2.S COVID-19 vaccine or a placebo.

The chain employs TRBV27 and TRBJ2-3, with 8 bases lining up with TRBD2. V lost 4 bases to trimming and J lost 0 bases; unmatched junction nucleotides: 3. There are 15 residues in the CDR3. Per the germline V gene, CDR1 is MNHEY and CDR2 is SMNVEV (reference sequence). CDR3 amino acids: CASSSPSGSTDTQYF. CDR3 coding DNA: TGTGCCAGCAGTTCCCCTAGCGGGAGCACAGATACGCAGTATTTT.

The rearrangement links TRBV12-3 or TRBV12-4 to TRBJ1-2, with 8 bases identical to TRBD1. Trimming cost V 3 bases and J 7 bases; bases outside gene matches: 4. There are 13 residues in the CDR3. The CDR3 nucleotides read TGTGCCAGCAGTTTCAGGGGGCGCGGTGGCTACACCTTC. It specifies CASSFRGRGGYTF.

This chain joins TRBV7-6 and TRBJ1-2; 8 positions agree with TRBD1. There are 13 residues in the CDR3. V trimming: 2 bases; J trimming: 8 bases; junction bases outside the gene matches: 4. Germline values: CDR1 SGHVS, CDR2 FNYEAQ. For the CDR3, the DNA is TGTGCCAGCAGCTTAACAGGGGGGACAGGCTACACCTTC. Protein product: CASSLTGGTGYTF.

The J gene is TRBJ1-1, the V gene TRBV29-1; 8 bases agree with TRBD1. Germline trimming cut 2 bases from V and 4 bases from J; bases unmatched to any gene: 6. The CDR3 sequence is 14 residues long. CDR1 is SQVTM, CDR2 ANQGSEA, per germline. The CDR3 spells CSVETLTGGTEAFF. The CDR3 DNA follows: TGCAGCGTTGAAACCCTCACAGGGGGCACTGAAGCTTTCTTT.

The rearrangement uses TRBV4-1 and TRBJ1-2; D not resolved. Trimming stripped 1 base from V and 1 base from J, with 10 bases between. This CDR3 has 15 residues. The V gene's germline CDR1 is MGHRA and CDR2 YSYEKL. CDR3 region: CASSQASGINYGYTF. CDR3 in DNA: TGCGCCAGCAGCCAAGCTTCGGGGATTAACTATGGCTACACCTTC.